This entry concerns a single T cell receptor beta chain. The antigen remains undetermined. This sample was taken from a study of vaccination effects on CD4 cells after COVID-19. Across the whole study: Prior to sequencing, the ViraFEST assay stimulated PBMC with viral peptide pools, which expanded the antigen-specific CD4+ T cells. Study conclusions and caveats: Few convalescent patients, and no early post-infection timepoints, were available to the study. Whether induced by infection or by vaccine, clones showed marked clonal contraction late after vaccination.

Generated by immunoSEQ multiplex PCR, the TCRdb table keeps only in-frame clones and is missing some. The sample includes some 10,000 clones, about 80% seen only once; the top ten take roughly 10%. Isolation of CD4+ T cells took place after about ten days of culture. The vaccine given was either BNT162b2 or mRNA-1273, in two doses. All vaccine recipients tested negative for nucleocapsid antibodies and had never contracted SARS-CoV-2 infection. Germline loops: CDR1 SNHLY, CDR2 FYNNEI. Trimming took 7 bases from V and 8 from J, leaving 20 bases between them. The CDR3 runs to 15 residues. Sequencing was performed on CD4+ T cells from PBMCs cultured without peptide, taken after COVID-19 vaccination. V usage is TRBV2 and J usage is TRBJ1-4; TRBD1 might be the D (5 bases). This TCR was recovered from a human donor who received a COVID-19 vaccine. The CDR3 coding sequence is TGTGCCAGCAACCCCTTAGAAGCAGGGCGCGAAAAACTGTTTTTT. Translated: CASNPLEAGREKLFF.